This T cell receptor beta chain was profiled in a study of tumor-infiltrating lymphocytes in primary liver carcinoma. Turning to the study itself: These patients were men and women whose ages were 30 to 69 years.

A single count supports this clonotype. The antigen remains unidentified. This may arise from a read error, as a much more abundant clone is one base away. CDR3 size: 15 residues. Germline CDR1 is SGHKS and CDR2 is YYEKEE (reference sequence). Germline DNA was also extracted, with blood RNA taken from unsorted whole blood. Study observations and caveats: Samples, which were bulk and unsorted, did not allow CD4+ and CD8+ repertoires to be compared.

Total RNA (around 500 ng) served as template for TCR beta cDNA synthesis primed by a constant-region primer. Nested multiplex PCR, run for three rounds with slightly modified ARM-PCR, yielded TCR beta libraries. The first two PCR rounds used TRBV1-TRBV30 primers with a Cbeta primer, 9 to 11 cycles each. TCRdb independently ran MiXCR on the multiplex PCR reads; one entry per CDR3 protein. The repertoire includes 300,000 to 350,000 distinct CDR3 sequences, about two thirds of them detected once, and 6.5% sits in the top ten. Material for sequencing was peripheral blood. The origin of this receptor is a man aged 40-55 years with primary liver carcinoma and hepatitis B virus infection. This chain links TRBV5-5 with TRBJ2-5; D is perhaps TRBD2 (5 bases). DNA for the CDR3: TGTGCCAGCAGCTTGGGGCCTACAACCGGGGAGACCCAGTGCTTC. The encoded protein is CASSLGPTTGETQCF. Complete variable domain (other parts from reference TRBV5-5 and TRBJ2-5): DAGVTQSPTHLIKTRGQQVTLRCSPISGHKSVSWYQQVLGQGPQFIFQYYEKEERGRGNFPDRFSARQFPNYSSELNVNALLLGDSALYLCASSLGPTTGETQCFGPGTRLLVL.